Following are 20 T cell receptor beta chains from one sample sequenced in a study of blood T cell repertoires in COVID-19. The method was immunoSEQ multiplex PCR; TCRdb's version includes in-frame clones alone and lacks a portion of them. The sample has 280,000 or so clones; roughly 89% are singletons. Sequenced sample: PBMCs or T cells enriched from blood (not recorded which). The receptors were sampled from a woman aged 40 to 55 who had recovered from COVID-19.

V gene TRBV11-3 combines with J gene TRBJ2-2; 7 nucleotides line up with TRBD1. This CDR3 spans 15 amino acids. Losses at the gene ends were 5 bases for V and 8 bases for J; bases not matched to a gene: 11. The V gene's germline CDR1 is SGHNT and CDR2 YENEEA. CDR3 protein: CASSLDPGTAGELFF. CDR3 coding DNA: TGTGCCAGCAGCCTGGACCCCGGGACAGCAGGGGAGCTGTTTTTT.

This chain uses TRBV6-1 with TRBJ2-4, with D possibly TRBD1 on 6 matching bases. Germline V lookup: CDR1 MNHNS, CDR2 SASEGT. Trimming took off 1 base at V and 0 bases at J, with 13 bases between the two ends. The CDR3 sequence is 17 residues long. The DNA for the CDR3 is TGTGCCAGCAGTGAAGTAGCAGGGGCCCTAGCCAAAAACATTCAGTACTTC. It is translated as CASSEVAGALAKNIQYF.

This clone showed up just once. The chain has TRBV7-2 and TRBJ2-1, with 8 bases identical to TRBD2. This CDR3 has 17 amino acids. Looked up from germline, CDR1 is SGHTA and CDR2 is FQGNSA. V lost 4 bases to trimming and J lost 11 bases; unmatched junction nucleotides: 19. The CDR3, as DNA: TGTGCCAGCAGCTATCTCACGCTCCCGGGACTAGAAGAAAAGCAGTTCTTC. It codes for CASSYLTLPGLEEKQFF.

V usage is TRBV2 and J usage is TRBJ1-5; possible D gene TRBD1, 6 bases. Germline values: CDR1 SNHLY, CDR2 FYNNEI. The V gene lost 6 bases and the J gene lost 9 bases, with 12 bases spanning the gap. The CDR3 is 12 residues long. The CDR3 loop is CASRRGSGPQHF. The CDR3 DNA follows: TGTGCCAGCAGGAGGGGGTCGGGGCCCCAGCATTTT.

V usage is TRBV30 and J usage is TRBJ2-1, with 10 bases aligning to TRBD1. The V segment lost 4 bases and the J segment 1 base; nucleotides outside the gene matches: 4. The length of the CDR3 is 15 residues. Looked up from germline, CDR1 is GTSNPN and CDR2 is SVGIG (reference sequence). The DNA for the CDR3 is TGTGCCTGGAAATGGGGACAGGGGTCCTACAATGAGCAGTTCTTC. It translates to CAWKWGQGSYNEQFF.

V gene TRBV19 combines with J gene TRBJ1-1, with TRBD1 matching over 7 bases. This CDR3 region has 14 residues. Looked up from germline, CDR1 is LNHDA and CDR2 is SQIVND (reference sequence). J was trimmed by 7 bases and V by 7 bases; bases with no gene match: 12. CDR3 loop: CASIPQGGMFEAFF. The CDR3 DNA follows: TGTGCCAGTATCCCCCAGGGGGGAATGTTTGAAGCTTTCTTT.

This clone came up a few times. This chain links TRBV27 with TRBJ1-2; D ambiguous. CDR1 and CDR2 from the germline V gene are MNHEY and SMNVEV (reference sequence). With 5 bases removed from V and 1 base from J, the gap between germline ends came to 11 bases. The CDR3 covers 14 residues. The CDR3 protein is CASSPTGDNYGYTF. In nucleotides, the CDR3 is TGTGCCAGCAGTCCGACCGGGGATAACTATGGCTACACCTTC.

Only one count was recorded for this clone. The rearrangement links TRBV28 to TRBJ1-1; maybe TRBD1 (6 bases). In germline, CDR1 is MDHEN, CDR2 SYDVKM. There are 14 residues in the CDR3. Trimming left V 1 base short and J 0 bases short, with 6 bases between. For the CDR3, the DNA is TGTGCCAGCAGTTTATACAGGGTGAACACTGAAGCTTTCTTT. Translated, it gives CASSLYRVNTEAFF.

The chain combines TRBV9 with TRBJ1-1, with unresolved D. The V end lost 4 bases, the J end lost 0 bases, and 13 bases lay between the germline ends. CDR3 length: 15 amino acids. CDR1 is SGDLS, CDR2 YYNGEE, per germline. The CDR3 is CASSTETGMNTEAFF. The CDR3 region has the DNA TGTGCCAGCAGCACAGAGACGGGAATGAACACTGAAGCTTTCTTT.

The sample holds one count of this clone. The chain carries TRBV6-5 and TRBJ1-3, with D unclear. Trimming cost V 0 bases and J 7 bases, with 13 bases left between them. This CDR3 is built from 15 residues. Germline V CDR1 and CDR2: MNHEY, SVGAGI. DNA for the CDR3: TGTGCCAGCAGTTACTCGACCCAAGCGCGGAACACCATATATTTT. Translation gives CASSYSTQARNTIYF.

This clone came up a few times. The chain employs TRBV7-9 and TRBJ2-7, with TRBD1 as a possible D gene (5 bases). CDR1 and CDR2 from the germline V gene are SEHNR and FQNEAQ (reference sequence). CDR3 length equals 14 residues. V lost 4 bases and J 0 bases, leaving 10 bases between the germline ends. The CDR3 DNA reads as TGTGCCAGCAGCTCACCAGGGAACTCCTACGAGCAGTACTTC. It is translated as CASSSPGNSYEQYF. The full variable domain, its missing parts supplied by reference TRBV7-9 and TRBJ2-7, is DTGVSQNPRHKITKRGQNVTFRCDPISEHNRLYWYRQTLGQGPEFLTYFQNEAQLEKSRLLSDRFSAERPKGSFSTLEIQRTEQGDSAMYLCASSSPGNSYEQYFGPGTRLTVT.

This clone was seen only a few times. The J gene is TRBJ2-1, the V gene TRBV18; D possibly corresponds to TRBD2 (6 bases). In germline, CDR1 is KGHSH, CDR2 LQKENI. The V gene lost 2 bases and the J gene lost 8 bases, with 10 bases spanning the gap. The CDR3 contains 13 residues. The CDR3 here is CASSPTGSDEQFF. Written as DNA, the CDR3 is TGTGCCAGCTCACCAACCGGGAGCGATGAGCAGTTCTTC.

The chain recombines TRBV5-3 with TRBJ1-5; D is undetermined. TRBV5-3 is an ORF for which the function is uncertain. The germline V and J ends were trimmed by 4 bases and 7 bases, with 6 bases remaining between them. This CDR3 comprises 11 residues. The CDR3 DNA reads as TGTGCCAGAAGCCACTTACAGCCCCAGCATTTT. Amino acid sequence: CARSHLQPQHF.

V usage is TRBV7-9 and J usage is TRBJ1-2; tentative D call: TRBD1 (6 bases). CDR1 is SEHNR and CDR2 is FQNEAQ in the germline V gene (reference sequence). V lost 5 bases and J lost 4, with 14 bases in between. This CDR3 is built from 14 residues. The CDR3 nucleotides are TGTGCCAGCAGCAGAGGACAGCTTTTCTATGGCTACACCTTC. This codes for CASSRGQLFYGYTF.

The chain combines TRBV27 with TRBJ2-5, with 12 bases identical to TRBD1. The CDR3 contains 16 residues. The V segment lost 7 bases and the J segment 5 bases; nucleotides outside the gene matches: 11. CDR1 is MNHEY and CDR2 is SMNVEV in the germline V gene (reference sequence). The CDR3 region is CASTKYGTGGLETQYF. The DNA of the CDR3 is TGTGCCAGCACTAAGTATGGGACAGGGGGCTTGGAGACCCAGTACTTC.

CDR3 sequence: CASSSGQTLYGYTF. The CDR3 nucleotides are TGTGCCAGCAGTTCAGGACAGACCCTCTATGGCTACACCTTC. V gene TRBV2 combines with J gene TRBJ1-2; the D gene is possibly TRBD1 (6 bases). The ends were cut back, 5 bases at V and 4 bases at J, with 14 bases in the middle. Germline V gene data show CDR1 as SNHLY and CDR2 as FYNNEI. The CDR3 is 14 amino acids. The variable domain in full, completed from reference TRBV2 and TRBJ1-2, reads EPEVTQTPSHQVTQMGQEVILRCVPISNHLYFYWYRQILGQKVEFLVSFYNNEISEKSEIFDDQFSVERPDGSNFTLKIRSTKLEDSAMYFCASSSGQTLYGYTFGSGTRLTVV.

J is TRBJ1-2 and V is TRBV19; D ambiguous. V was trimmed by 9 bases and J by 6 bases, leaving 14 bases between them. This CDR3 comprises 12 residues. Germline values: CDR1 LNHDA, CDR2 SQIVND (reference sequence). CDR3 bases: TGTGCCAGCCCCCACTGCTCTCATGGCTACACCTTC. It codes for CASPHCSHGYTF.

The chain combines TRBV6-5 with TRBJ2-1, with D hard to call. Germline V CDR1 and CDR2: MNHEY, SVGAGI. Trimming left V 0 bases short and J 1 base short, with 10 bases between. The CDR3 spans 16 residues. The DNA for the CDR3 is TGTGCCAGCAGTTACTCGGCCACGCGGTCCTACAATGAGCAGTTCTTC. Protein: CASSYSATRSYNEQFF.

J is TRBJ1-2 and V is TRBV7-2; 7 nucleotides line up with TRBD1. Germline V gene lookup returns CDR1 SGHTA and CDR2 FQGNSA. With 0 bases clipped from V and 7 bases from J, the junction kept 11 bases outside the gene matches. This CDR3 is 16 amino acids long. The CDR3 sequence is CASSLAGLGGAVGYTF. The CDR3 DNA reads as TGTGCCAGCAGCTTAGCGGGATTAGGGGGCGCAGTTGGCTACACCTTC.

The chain joins TRBV19 to TRBJ1-5; the match to TRBD1 covers 7 bases. V gave up 6 bases and J gave up 5 bases; unmatched junction bases: 4. The germline V gene has CDR1 LNHDA and CDR2 SQIVND (reference sequence). The CDR3 has 13 residues. The CDR3 DNA reads as TGTGCCAGTAGCAGGGGGTTGTATCAGCCCCAGCATTTT. Translated, it gives CASSRGLYQPQHF.